This TCR beta chain was recorded in a study of shared clonotypes between healthy human individuals. At a deep level, the assay was run. Clones were sequenced by immunoSEQ multiplex PCR, and TCRdb holds only the in-frame ones, with some missing. The table lists about 480,000 clones, 79% of them singletons, with around 13% in the top ten. Trimming removed 8 bases from V and 2 bases from J; junction bases left unmatched: 10. The CDR3 runs 15 residues. Germline V gives CDR1 MNHNY, CDR2 SVGAGI (reference sequence). Around 90 million PBMCs supplied genomic DNA for unsorted samples. On this clone: The target antigen is unknown.

Whole-study results and caveats: Donor clonotype sharing was expected to depend on sequencing depth.

Sequencing input: PBMCs. This chain links TRBV6-6 with TRBJ2-5; 8 nucleotides align to TRBD1. This receptor was obtained from a woman in her forties in good health. Some clones in this sample may be carry-over from other donors' samples. This CDR3 reads CASATWTGSQETQYF. The CDR3 region has the DNA TGTGCCAGCGCCACGTGGACAGGGTCGCAAGAGACCCAGTACTTC.